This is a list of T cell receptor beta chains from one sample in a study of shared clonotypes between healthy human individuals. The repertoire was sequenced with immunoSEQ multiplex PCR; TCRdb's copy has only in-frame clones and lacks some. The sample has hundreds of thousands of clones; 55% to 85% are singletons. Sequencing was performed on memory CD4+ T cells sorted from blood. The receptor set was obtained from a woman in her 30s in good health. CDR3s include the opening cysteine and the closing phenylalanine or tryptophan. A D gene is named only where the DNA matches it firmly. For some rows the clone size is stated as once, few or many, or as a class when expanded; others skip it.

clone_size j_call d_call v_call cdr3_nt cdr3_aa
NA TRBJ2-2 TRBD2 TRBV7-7 TGTGCCAGCAGCGAGCGGGAGGGGACCGGGGAGCTGTTTTTT CASSEREGTGELFF
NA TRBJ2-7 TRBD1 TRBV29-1 TGCAGCGTTGCGCGGGACAGGGGTAGCGAGCAGTACTTC CSVARDRGSEQYF
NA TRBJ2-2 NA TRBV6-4 TGTGCCAGCAGTGCGGGGGACATCGGGTCCGGGGAGCTGTTTTTT CASSAGDIGSGELFF
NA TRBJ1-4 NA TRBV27 TGTGCCAGCAGTCGGGCCAGGGACGGTAATGAAAAACTGTTTTTT CASSRARDGNEKLFF
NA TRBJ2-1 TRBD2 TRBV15 TGTGCCACCAGCAGAGATACGGGTCTAGCGGCTCAGGGTGAGCAGTTCTTC CATSRDTGLAAQGEQFF
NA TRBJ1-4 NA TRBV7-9 TGTGCCAGCAGCTTAGGATCCGCGAATGAAAAACTGTTTTTT CASSLGSANEKLFF
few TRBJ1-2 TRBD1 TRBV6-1 TGTGCCAGCAGTGATCAGGCAGGGGGCGTCGGCTCGGATGGCTACACCTTC CASSDQAGGVGSDGYTF
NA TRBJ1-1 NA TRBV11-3 TGTGCCAGCAGCTTAGTGGTCGGGACCCTTCCTTTCTTT CASSLVVGTLPFF
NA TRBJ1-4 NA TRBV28 TGTGCCAGCAGCCAGCCTGTGGGTGAAAAACTGTTTTTT CASSQPVGEKLFF
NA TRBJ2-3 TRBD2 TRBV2 TGTGCCAGCAGCCCGGGACTAGGGGAGGTGGATACGCAGTATTTT CASSPGLGEVDTQYF
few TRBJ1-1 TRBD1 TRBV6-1 TGTGCCAGCAGTGAGACCGGGACAGGGGTCACTGAAGCTTTCTTT CASSETGTGVTEAFF
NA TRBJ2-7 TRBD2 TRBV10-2 TGCGCCAGCAGGAGCGTAAGCGGGAGCTCCTACGAGCAGTACTTC CASRSVSGSSYEQYF
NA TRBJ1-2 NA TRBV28 TGTGCCACCCTTTCTAACTTTATTGGGGGCTACACCTTC CATLSNFIGGYTF
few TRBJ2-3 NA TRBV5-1 TGCGCCAGCAGCTCCGGTAGCCTACCAGATACGCAGTATTTT CASSSGSLPDTQYF
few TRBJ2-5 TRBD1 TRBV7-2 TGTGCCAGCAGCTCGGGACAGGGCCTGAGGACCCAGTACTTC CASSSGQGLRTQYF
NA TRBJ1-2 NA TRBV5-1 TGCGCCAGCAGCTTGGCGATGGGCAGCAGGGCTAGGCGCGGCTACACCTTC CASSLAMGSRARRGYTF
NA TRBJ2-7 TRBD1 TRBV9 TGTGCCAGCAGCCTGGACAGGGCCTCCTACGAGCAGTACTTC CASSLDRASYEQYF
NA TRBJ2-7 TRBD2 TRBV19 TGTGCCAGTAGTATTGGTGGTAGCGGGAACGAGCAGTACTTC CASSIGGSGNEQYF
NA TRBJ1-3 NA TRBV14 TGTGCCAGCAGCCAATTCCGATCTGGAAACACCATATATTTT CASSQFRSGNTIYF
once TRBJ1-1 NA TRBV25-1 TGTGCCAGCCAGGAGGGATTCGGAGGTGAAGCTTTCTTT CASQEGFGGEAFF
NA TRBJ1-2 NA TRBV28 TGTGCCAGCAGTTTCCTTACCGCAACAGCATTCTATGGCTACACCTTC CASSFLTATAFYGYTF
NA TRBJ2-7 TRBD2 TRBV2 TGTGCCAGCACTACCCCGGGGACTAGCGGGAGCGGGGGTTTTTACGAGCAGTACTTC CASTTPGTSGSGGFYEQYF
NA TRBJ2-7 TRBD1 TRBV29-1 TGCAGCGTTGAAGGCGACAGGGACGAGCAGTACTTC CSVEGDRDEQYF
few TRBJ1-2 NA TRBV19 TGTGCCAGTACCCTGAGAGGGACCAATGGCTACACCTTC CASTLRGTNGYTF
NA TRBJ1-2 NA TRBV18 TGTGCCAGCTCACCACCGTCATCGAGGTCCCACTACACCTTC CASSPPSSRSHYTF
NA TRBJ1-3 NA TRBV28 TGTGCCAGCAGGTCGGGGGGTTCTGGAAACACCATATATTTT CASRSGGSGNTIYF